What follows are 6 T cell receptor beta chains derived from one specimen sequenced in a study of control samples from healthy donors and cancer patients. This table comes from immunoSEQ multiplex PCR, and its TCRdb copy is limited to in-frame clones, with some not included. This sample yields about 150,000 clones, of which 89% are seen a single time; around 4.6% belongs to the top ten. Sequencing used blood. The receptors stem from a man in his thirties or forties in good health.

The chain employs TRBV7-9 and TRBJ2-1, with 7 nucleotides matching TRBD2. With 4 bases clipped from V and 6 bases from J, the junction kept 9 bases outside the gene matches. Germline V gene sequence: CDR1 SEHNR, CDR2 FQNEAQ (reference sequence). The CDR3 is 15 residues long. CDR3 sequence (DNA): TGTGCCAGCAGCTCGGGAGGCACACTTTTCAATGAGCAGTTCTTC. It translates to CASSSGGTLFNEQFF.

This chain connects TRBV29-1 to TRBJ2-5, with 7 bases lining up with TRBD1. This CDR3 comprises 13 residues. Germline values: CDR1 SQVTM, CDR2 ANQGSEA. Trimming took 7 bases from V and 3 from J; bases not matched to a gene: 8. CDR3: CSDSPGTEETQYF. CDR3 nucleotides: TGCAGCGACTCACCCGGGACAGAAGAGACCCAGTACTTC.

The chain is built from TRBV7-6 and TRBJ1-4; 7 bases match TRBD1. The CDR3 runs 15 residues. Unmatched junction bases numbered 9, after V lost 3 bases and J lost 8 bases. Germline V gene lookup returns CDR1 SGHVS and CDR2 FNYEAQ. CDR3 region: CASSFGGQGGEKLFF. CDR3 nucleotide sequence: TGTGCCAGCAGCTTTGGGGGTCAGGGGGGAGAAAAACTGTTTTTT.

V usage is TRBV7-2 and J usage is TRBJ2-5; D perhaps matches TRBD1 (6 bases). This CDR3 is 14 amino acids long. Trimming stripped 2 bases from V and 1 base from J, with 8 bases between. CDR1 is SGHTA, CDR2 FQGNSA, per germline. In DNA, the CDR3 is TGTGCCAGCAGCTTATCCAGGGGCCAAGAGACCCAGTACTTC. This sequence encodes CASSLSRGQETQYF.

This clone occurred a few times. This chain joins TRBV7-8 and TRBJ2-3; 7 nucleotides agree with TRBD1. This CDR3 is 13 amino acids long. V was pared by 4 bases and J by 10 bases, with 8 bases of the junction left unmatched. The germline gives CDR1 SGHVS, CDR2 FQNEAQ. The CDR3 DNA reads as TGTGCCAGCAGCTCTAGGGGAACAGGGGCGCAGTATTTT. Protein: CASSSRGTGAQYF.

The rearrangement links TRBV27 to TRBJ2-1, with D possibly being TRBD2 (5 bases). This CDR3 contains 15 residues. CDR1 and CDR2 (germline): MNHEY, SMNVEV (reference sequence). Trimming cost V 0 bases and J 5 bases, with 11 bases left between them. In DNA form, the CDR3 reads TGTGCCAGCAGTTTATCTTTCCGGGATCACAATGAGCAGTTCTTC. Its translation is CASSLSFRDHNEQFF.